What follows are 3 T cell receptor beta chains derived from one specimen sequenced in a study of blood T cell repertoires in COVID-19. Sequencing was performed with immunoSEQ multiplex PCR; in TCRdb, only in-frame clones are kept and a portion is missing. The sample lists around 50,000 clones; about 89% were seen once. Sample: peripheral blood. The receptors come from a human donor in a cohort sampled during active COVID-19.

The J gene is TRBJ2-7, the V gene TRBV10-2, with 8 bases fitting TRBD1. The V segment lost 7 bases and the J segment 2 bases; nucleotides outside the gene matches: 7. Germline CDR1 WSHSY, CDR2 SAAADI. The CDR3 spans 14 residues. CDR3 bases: TGCGCCAGCATCCCGGGACAGGAGCCCTACGAGCAGTACTTC. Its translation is CASIPGQEPYEQYF.

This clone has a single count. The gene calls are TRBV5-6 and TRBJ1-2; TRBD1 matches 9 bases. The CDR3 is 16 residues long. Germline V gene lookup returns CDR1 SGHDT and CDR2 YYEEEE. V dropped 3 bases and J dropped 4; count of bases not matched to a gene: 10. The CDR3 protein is CASSWGTGTEGYGYTF. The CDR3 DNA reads TGTGCCAGCAGCTGGGGGACAGGGACGGAAGGCTATGGCTACACCTTC.

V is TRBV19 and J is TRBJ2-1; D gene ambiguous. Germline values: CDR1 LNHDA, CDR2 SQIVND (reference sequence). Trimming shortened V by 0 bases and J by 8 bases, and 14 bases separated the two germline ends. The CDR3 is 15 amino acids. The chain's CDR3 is CASSIDGAGWDEQFF. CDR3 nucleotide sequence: TGTGCCAGTAGTATAGACGGAGCCGGGTGGGATGAGCAGTTCTTC.